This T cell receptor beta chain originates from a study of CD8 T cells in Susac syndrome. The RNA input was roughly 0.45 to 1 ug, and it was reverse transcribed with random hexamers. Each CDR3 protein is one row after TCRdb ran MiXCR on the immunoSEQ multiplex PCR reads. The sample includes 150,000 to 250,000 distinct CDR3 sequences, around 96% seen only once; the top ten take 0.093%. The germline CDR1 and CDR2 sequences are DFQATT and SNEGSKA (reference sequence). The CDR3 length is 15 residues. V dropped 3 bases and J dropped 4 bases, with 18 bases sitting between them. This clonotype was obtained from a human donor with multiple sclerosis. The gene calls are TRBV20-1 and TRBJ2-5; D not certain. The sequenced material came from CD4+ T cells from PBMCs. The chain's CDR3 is CSASFASSSPETQYF. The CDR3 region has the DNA TGCAGTGCTAGTTTTGCGAGTAGCTCCCCAGAGACCCAGTACTTC.